The 29 T cell receptor beta chains below all came from one sample that was sequenced in a study of T cell responses to AZD1222 COVID-19 vaccine. Clones were sequenced by immunoSEQ multiplex PCR, and TCRdb holds only the in-frame ones, with some missing. Here the sample spans 90,000 to 110,000 clones, over 75% being singletons. The material was peripheral blood, obtained on day 0 of AZD1222 vaccination. The receptors here all came from an adult in good health.

The chain recombines TRBV6-6 with TRBJ1-2; 8 bases map to TRBD1. V lost 7 bases and J lost 3; bases outside the gene matches: 7. There are 14 residues in the CDR3. The germline V gene encodes CDR1 MNHNY and CDR2 SVGAGI (reference sequence). The CDR3 nucleotides read TGTGCCAGCACCCAGTCCAGGGGGCACTATGGCTACACCTTC. Protein: CASTQSRGHYGYTF.

This chain uses TRBV16 with TRBJ2-3, with a tentative D call TRBD2 (7 bases). The germline V and J ends were trimmed by 4 bases and 5 bases, with 16 bases remaining between them. Germline V gives CDR1 KGHSY, CDR2 FQNENV. This CDR3 contains 15 residues. CDR3 residues: CASSRRGAKGDTQYF. The CDR3 DNA reads as TGTGCCAGCAGCCGCCGGGGGGCGAAAGGAGATACGCAGTATTTT. Together with reference TRBV16 and TRBJ2-3, the CDR3 gives the full variable domain: GEEVAQTPKHLVRGEGQKAKLYCAPIKGHSYVFWYQQVLKNEFKFLISFQNENVFDETGMPKERFSAKCLPNSPCSLEIQATKLEDSAVYFCASSRRGAKGDTQYFGPGTRLTVL.

This sequence joins TRBV4-3 and TRBJ1-2, with D tentatively TRBD1 (6 bases). Germline V CDR1 and CDR2: LGHNA, YSLEER. CDR3 length equals 13 residues. The germline V and J ends were trimmed by 1 base and 6 bases, with 9 bases remaining between them. The CDR3 is CASSQGSGDGYTF. Written as DNA, the CDR3 is TGCGCCAGCAGCCAAGGTTCAGGGGATGGCTACACCTTC.

The chain combines TRBV6-6 with TRBJ2-5; D gene uncertain. The V end lost 6 bases, the J end lost 5 bases, and 10 bases lay between the germline ends. Germline CDR1 MNHNY, CDR2 SVGAGI (reference sequence). The CDR3 is 12 amino acids. The CDR3 sequence is CASSRDGETQYF. The CDR3 DNA is TGTGCCAGCAGCAGAGATGGGGAGACCCAGTACTTC.

The chain employs TRBV5-6 and TRBJ2-2; either TRBD1 or TRBD2 may fit D (5 bases each). Looked up from germline, CDR1 is SGHDT and CDR2 is YYEEEE. Between the trimmed V and J ends, which lost 6 bases and 6 bases, there was a span of 12 bases. The length of the CDR3 is 13 residues. The CDR3 here is CASIRGGAGELFF. The CDR3 region has the DNA TGTGCCAGCATCCGGGGCGGCGCCGGGGAGCTGTTTTTT.

The chain recombines TRBV6-6 with TRBJ1-1; D is uncertain. This CDR3 is built from 15 residues. V lost 6 bases and J lost 6, with 20 bases in between. The germline V gene encodes CDR1 MNHNY and CDR2 SVGAGI (reference sequence). DNA for the CDR3: TGTGCCAGCAGCTCCTTTGGTGAACAAAGGTCTGAAGCTTTCTTT. Translated: CASSSFGEQRSEAFF.

This clone was recorded once. In the same sample, other DNA sequences code for this CDR3. The chain employs TRBV4-2 and TRBJ1-1; 7 positions agree with TRBD1. The CDR3 has 15 residues. Unmatched junction bases numbered 6, after V lost 0 bases and J lost 5 bases. The V gene's germline CDR1 is LGHNA and CDR2 YNFKEQ. The CDR3 region has the DNA TGTGCCAGCAGCCAAGAGACAGGGAGAGGGACTGAAGCTTTCTTT. It codes for CASSQETGRGTEAFF.

The V call is TRBV5-5, the J call TRBJ1-5, with D perhaps matching TRBD1 (5 bases). Germline loops: CDR1 SGHKS, CDR2 YYEKEE (reference sequence). The CDR3 totals 15 residues. Deletions cut 1 base from V and 4 bases from J, with 12 bases between. In nucleotides, the CDR3 is TGTGCCAGCAGCTTGAGGTGGCAGGGAAATCAGCCCCAGCATTTT. Protein: CASSLRWQGNQPQHF.

The chain links TRBV19 to TRBJ1-1; no reliable D call. The CDR3 length is 12 residues. Germline CDR1 LNHDA, CDR2 SQIVND (reference sequence). V lost 8 bases and J 1 base, leaving 8 bases between the germline ends. Written as DNA, the CDR3 is TGTGCCAGTGGCGAGAGGAACACTGAAGCTTTCTTT. Translated, it gives CASGERNTEAFF. Full variable domain (remainder filled in from reference TRBV19 and TRBJ1-1): DGGITQSPKYLFRKEGQNVTLSCEQNLNHDAMYWYRQDPGQGLRLIYYSQIVNDFQKGDIAEGYSVSREKKESFPLTVTSAQKNPTAFYLCASGERNTEAFFGQGTRLTVV.

The chain couples TRBV7-6 to TRBJ2-3; 8 nucleotides line up with TRBD2. CDR1 and CDR2 (germline): SGHVS, FNYEAQ. CDR3 length: 18 residues. V shed 1 base, J shed 0 bases, and the junction held 9 bases outside the gene matches. CDR3 loop: CASSLGSSGPTSTDTQYF. The CDR3, as DNA: TGTGCCAGCAGCTTAGGGTCTAGCGGGCCAACTAGCACAGATACGCAGTATTTT.

This sequence joins TRBV15 and TRBJ2-3; D perhaps matches TRBD2 (6 bases). This CDR3 contains 15 residues. Germline values: CDR1 LNHNV, CDR2 YYDKDF (reference sequence). V was cut by 4 bases and J by 0 bases, with 11 bases left in between. This chain's CDR3 is CATSISGHSTDTQYF. The CDR3 nucleotides read TGTGCCACCAGCATTAGCGGACATAGCACAGATACGCAGTATTTT.

V is TRBV5-6 and J is TRBJ2-3, with 8 bases identical to TRBD1. J lost 6 bases, V lost 1 base, and 13 bases had no gene match. CDR1 is SGHDT and CDR2 is YYEEEE in the germline V gene. The length of the CDR3 is 17 residues. The CDR3 DNA reads TGTGCCAGCAGCTTGTGGGGGTCGACAGGGGCTGGTGATACGCAGTATTTT. Protein sequence: CASSLWGSTGAGDTQYF.

The chain is built from TRBV28 and TRBJ1-3; a possible D gene is TRBD1 (5 bases). V was pared by 6 bases and J by 2 bases, with 20 bases between. The germline CDR1 and CDR2 sequences are MDHEN and SYDVKM. The CDR3 runs to 17 residues. For the CDR3, the DNA is TGTGCCAGCAGGTGGGGCAATACGTGGGTAGCTGGAAACACCATATATTTT. It encodes CASRWGNTWVAGNTIYF. Complete variable domain (other parts from reference TRBV28 and TRBJ1-3): DVKVTQSSRYLVKRTGEKVFLECVQDMDHENMFWYRQDPGLGLRLIYFSYDVKMKEKGDIPEGYSVSREKKERFSLILESASTNQTSMYLCASRWGNTWVAGNTIYFGEGSWLTVV.

The V and J genes are TRBV5-1 and TRBJ2-1; D is ambiguous. Germline CDR1 reads SGHRS; CDR2 reads YFSETQ. This CDR3 region has 11 residues. Trimming took off 0 bases at V and 12 bases at J, with 7 bases between the two ends. CDR3 bases: TGCGCCAGCAGCTTGGAAACAACGCAGTTCTTC. It codes for CASSLETTQFF.

In its sample, this clone was seen once. The chain combines TRBV24-1 with TRBJ2-3; 8 nucleotides agree with TRBD1. Germline V CDR1 and CDR2: KGHDR, SFDVKD. Germline trimming cut 4 bases from V and 2 bases from J; bases unmatched to any gene: 4. CDR3 length: 15 amino acids. Written as DNA, the CDR3 is TGTGCCACCAGTGAGCAGGGGGCAGTCACAGATACGCAGTATTTT. Its protein is CATSEQGAVTDTQYF.

J is TRBJ2-5 and V is TRBV4-1, with a weak D call TRBD2 (6 bases). Germline values: CDR1 MGHRA, CDR2 YSYEKL. With 0 bases removed from V and 1 base from J, the gap between germline ends came to 15 bases. The CDR3 length is 17 residues. CDR3 loop: CASSQDRGNRAQETQYF. DNA of the CDR3: TGCGCCAGCAGCCAAGATCGGGGGAACCGGGCCCAAGAGACCCAGTACTTC.

The chain employs TRBV6-2 or TRBV6-3 and TRBJ1-1; D is ambiguous. CDR1 is MNHEY and CDR2 is SVGEGT in the germline V gene. CDR3 length equals 15 residues. Trimming shortened V by 5 bases and J by 4 bases, and 17 bases separated the two germline ends. The CDR3 loop is CASSPPLWGSTEAFF. DNA for the CDR3: TGTGCCAGCAGTCCCCCCTTGTGGGGTTCCACTGAAGCTTTCTTT.

The chain combines TRBV7-3 with TRBJ1-1; D possibly corresponds to TRBD1 (5 bases). This CDR3 region has 14 residues. Deletions cut 2 bases from V and 4 bases from J, with 11 bases between. Germline V gene data show CDR1 as SGHTA and CDR2 as FQGTGA. Here the CDR3 DNA reads TGTGCCAGCAGCTTACAGGGTACCAGCACTGAAGCTTTCTTT. This sequence encodes CASSLQGTSTEAFF.

This clone was counted a single time. The chain's CDR3 is CSVAGGEQFF. The DNA for the CDR3 is TGCAGCGTTGCGGGAGGGGAGCAGTTCTTC. The chain carries TRBV29-1 and TRBJ2-1; 8 positions match TRBD2. The CDR3 covers 10 residues. V shed 4 bases and J 10 bases; nucleotides not matched to a gene: 0. Per the germline V gene, CDR1 is SQVTM and CDR2 is ANQGSEA.

The genes are TRBV30 and TRBJ2-3; 11 bases align to TRBD2. This CDR3 spans 16 amino acids. Germline CDR1 reads GTSNPN; CDR2 reads SVGIG (reference sequence). J lost 8 bases, V lost 0 bases, and 10 bases had no gene match. CDR3 residues: CAWSVRLAGGRGTQYF. DNA of the CDR3: TGTGCCTGGAGTGTACGTCTAGCGGGGGGTCGAGGTACGCAGTATTTT.

Only a few counts were recorded for this clone. This chain links TRBV27 with TRBJ1-6; 9 nucleotides match TRBD1. Losses at the gene ends were 5 bases for V and 7 bases for J; bases not matched to a gene: 6. Germline CDR1 reads MNHEY; CDR2 reads SMNVEV (reference sequence). This CDR3 comprises 15 residues. The CDR3 DNA reads TGTGCCAGCAGTCCACCCGACAGGGGGAATTCACCCCTCCACTTT. Protein product: CASSPPDRGNSPLHF.

The genes are TRBV21-1 and TRBJ1-2; the table's D call of TRBD1 was not tested on the DNA. TRBV21-1 is classified as a pseudogene. This CDR3 contains 13 residues. CDR3 DNA: TGTGCCAGCACCTTAGACAGGGACTATGGCTACACCTTC. It is translated as CASTLDRDYGYTF.

This clone was observed a handful of times. J is TRBJ1-4 and V is TRBV2; D uncertain. The CDR3 totals 14 residues. The germline CDR1 and CDR2 sequences are SNHLY and FYNNEI. V was pared by 7 bases and J by 7 bases, with 16 bases between. The CDR3 nucleotides read TGTGCCAGCACCCGAACGGGCCCTCCTGAAAAACTGTTTTTT. It specifies CASTRTGPPEKLFF.

The V call is TRBV7-8, the J call TRBJ1-5; 7 bases match TRBD1. CDR1 SGHVS and CDR2 FQNEAQ come from the germline V gene. The CDR3 has 15 amino acids. Germline trimming cut 4 bases from V and 5 bases from J; bases unmatched to any gene: 8. The CDR3 sequence: CASSSGRQGYQPQHF. DNA of the CDR3: TGTGCCAGCAGCTCAGGACGACAGGGCTATCAGCCCCAGCATTTT. The whole variable domain, remainder taken from reference TRBV7-8 and TRBJ1-5, is GAGVSQSPRYKVAKRGQDVALRCDPISGHVSLFWYQQALGQGPEFLTYFQNEAQLDKSGLPSDRFFAERPEGSVSTLKIQRTQQEDSAVYLCASSSGRQGYQPQHFGDGTRLSIL.

V gene TRBV3-1 (or the pseudogene TRBV3-2) combines with J gene TRBJ2-7; 7 bases map to TRBD1. Germline V gives CDR1 LGHDT, CDR2 YNNKEL (reference sequence). J gave up 5 bases and V 0 bases, and 1 base lay outside the gene matches. CDR3 length: 13 residues. CDR3 loop: CASSQEDRDEQYF. In nucleotides, the CDR3 is TGTGCCAGCAGCCAAGAAGACAGGGACGAGCAGTACTTC.

This clone was counted between two and nine times. The chain carries TRBV25-1 and TRBJ2-5; 10 positions agree with TRBD2. Germline V gene data show CDR1 as MGHDK and CDR2 as SYGVNS. This CDR3 contains 14 residues. The ends lost 5 bases at V and 5 bases at J; junction bases unmatched: 5. The CDR3 DNA is TGTGCCAGCAGTACCCTAGCGGGGGATGAGACCCAGTACTTC. Translated: CASSTLAGDETQYF.

The chain has TRBV28 and TRBJ1-2, with TRBD1 matching 8 bases. The CDR3 is 15 residues long. Per germline, CDR1 MDHEN and CDR2 SYDVKM. Trimming at V came to 5 bases and at J to 8 bases, leaving 13 bases not matched to a gene. CDR3 DNA sequence: TGTGCCAGCAGTGGGACGACAGGGGCACGGCGGGGCTACACCTTC. Its protein product is CASSGTTGARRGYTF.

The chain uses TRBV23-1 and TRBJ2-7; 10 nucleotides align to TRBD2. TRBV23-1 falls under the ORF class, with uncertain function. The V and J ends lost 3 bases and 7 bases, in that order; junction bases with no gene match: 12. The CDR3 has 16 amino acids. This CDR3 reads CASSHSKGLAVGEQYV. CDR3 sequence (DNA): TGCGCCAGCAGTCACTCCAAAGGACTAGCGGTAGGGGAGCAGTACGTC.

The J gene is TRBJ1-5, the V gene TRBV27; D is uncertain. With 9 bases removed from V and 6 bases from J, the gap between germline ends came to 24 bases. This CDR3 region has 16 residues. The V gene's germline CDR1 is MNHEY and CDR2 SMNVEV (reference sequence). The CDR3 DNA reads as TGTGCCAGTACTAGCCTCTCCCAAGGTTCGACTCAGCCCCAGCATTTT. This codes for CASTSLSQGSTQPQHF.